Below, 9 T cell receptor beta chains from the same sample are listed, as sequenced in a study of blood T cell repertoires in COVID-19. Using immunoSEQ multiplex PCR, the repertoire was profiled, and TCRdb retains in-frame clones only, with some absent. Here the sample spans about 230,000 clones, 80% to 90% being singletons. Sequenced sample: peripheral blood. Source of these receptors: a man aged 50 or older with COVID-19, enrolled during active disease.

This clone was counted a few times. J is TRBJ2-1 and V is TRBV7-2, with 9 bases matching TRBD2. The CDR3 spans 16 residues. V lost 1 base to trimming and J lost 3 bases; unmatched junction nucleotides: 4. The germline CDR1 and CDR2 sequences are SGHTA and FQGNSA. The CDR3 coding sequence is TGTGCCAGCAGCTTAGTGAGACTAGCGGTCTACAATGAGCAGTTCTTC. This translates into CASSLVRLAVYNEQFF.

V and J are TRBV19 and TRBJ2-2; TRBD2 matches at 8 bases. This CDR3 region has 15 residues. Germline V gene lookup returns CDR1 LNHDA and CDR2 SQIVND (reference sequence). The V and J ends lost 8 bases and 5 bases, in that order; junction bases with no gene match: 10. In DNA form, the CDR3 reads TGTGCCAGTGGTCATACCAGCGGGAGTACCGGGGAGCTGTTTTTT. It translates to CASGHTSGSTGELFF.

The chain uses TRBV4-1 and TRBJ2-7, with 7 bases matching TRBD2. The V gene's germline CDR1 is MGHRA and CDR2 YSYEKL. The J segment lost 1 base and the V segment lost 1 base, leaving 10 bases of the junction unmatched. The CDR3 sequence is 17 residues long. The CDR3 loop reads CASSQGVSGEWSYEQYF. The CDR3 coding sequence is TGCGCCAGCAGCCAAGGGGTGAGCGGGGAATGGTCCTACGAGCAGTACTTC.

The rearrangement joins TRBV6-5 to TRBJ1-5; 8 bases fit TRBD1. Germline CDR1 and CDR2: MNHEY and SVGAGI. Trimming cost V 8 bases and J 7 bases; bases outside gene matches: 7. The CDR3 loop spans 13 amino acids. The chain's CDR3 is CASQQGARQPQHF. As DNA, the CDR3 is TGTGCCAGCCAGCAGGGGGCTAGGCAGCCCCAGCATTTT.

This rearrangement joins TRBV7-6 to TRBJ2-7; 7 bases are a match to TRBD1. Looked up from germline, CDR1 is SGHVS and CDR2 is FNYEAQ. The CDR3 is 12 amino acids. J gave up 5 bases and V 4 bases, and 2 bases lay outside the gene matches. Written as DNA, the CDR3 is TGTGCCAGCAGCTGGACAGGAAACGAGCAGTACTTC. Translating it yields CASSWTGNEQYF.

The CDR3 DNA is TGTGCCAGCAGTCGACAGGGCACGGGCTATGGCTACACCTTC. Translated: CASSRQGTGYGYTF. The chain employs TRBV14 and TRBJ1-2; 7 bases agree with TRBD1. The CDR3 length is 14 residues. CDR1 is SGHDN, CDR2 FVKESK, per germline. The ends lost 6 bases at V and 4 bases at J; junction bases unmatched: 8.

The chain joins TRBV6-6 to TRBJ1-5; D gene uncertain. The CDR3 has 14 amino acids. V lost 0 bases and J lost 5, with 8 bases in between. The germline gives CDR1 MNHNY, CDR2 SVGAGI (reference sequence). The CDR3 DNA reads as TGTGCCAGCAGTTACTCACAGCCCTATCAGCCCCAGCATTTT. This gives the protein CASSYSQPYQPQHF.

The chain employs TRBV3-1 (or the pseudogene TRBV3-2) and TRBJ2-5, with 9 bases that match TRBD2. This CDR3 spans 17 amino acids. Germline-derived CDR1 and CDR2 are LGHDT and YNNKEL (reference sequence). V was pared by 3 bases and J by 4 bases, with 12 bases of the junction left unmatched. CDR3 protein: CASSHASDSGSRETQYF. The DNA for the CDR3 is TGTGCCAGCAGCCATGCTTCGGATAGCGGGAGTCGAGAGACCCAGTACTTC.

CDR3 sequence: CASSQQGINEKLFF. In DNA, the CDR3 is TGTGCCAGCAGTCAACAGGGTATTAATGAAAAACTGTTTTTT. J is TRBJ1-4 and V is TRBV28; D is perhaps TRBD1 (6 bases). This CDR3 has 14 amino acids. Trimming stripped 5 bases from V and 4 bases from J, with 11 bases between. The germline V gene has CDR1 MDHEN and CDR2 SYDVKM.